These T cell receptor beta chains were read from a single sample in a study of blood T cell repertoires in COVID-19. Assay used: immunoSEQ multiplex PCR; TCRdb lists only in-frame clones, some missing. The sample holds about 160,000 clones, 65% to 85% seen once. Sequenced: peripheral blood. These receptors were obtained from a woman older than 75 with acute or convalescent COVID-19. Both conserved end residues are part of each CDR3. D genes are given only for firm matches. Clone size appears in some rows only: once, few, many, or a class for an expanded clone.

D	J	V	size	CDR3	DNA
-	TRBJ2-7	TRBV5-1	-	CASSLWVERGSYEQYF	TGCGCCAGCAGCTTGTGGGTGGAACGGGGCTCCTACGAGCAGTACTTC
-	TRBJ1-2	TRBV6-6	-	CASSFRGGEVGYGYTF	TGTGCCAGCAGTTTCCGGGGAGGGGAGGTTGGCTATGGCTACACCTTC
-	TRBJ2-1	TRBV10-1	-	CASSRVRDEQFF	TGCGCCAGCAGCCGGGTACGGGATGAGCAGTTCTTC
TRBD1	TRBJ2-1	TRBV11-1	-	CASSSRGTGPYEQFF	TGTGCCAGCAGCTCTCGGGGGACAGGGCCATATGAGCAGTTCTTC
-	TRBJ2-7	TRBV6-5	once	CASRETNTYEQYF	TGTGCCAGCCGGGAGACAAATACCTACGAGCAGTACTTC
-	TRBJ1-3	TRBV19	-	CASSIRGSGDTIYF	TGTGCCAGTAGTATTCGAGGATCCGGGGACACCATATATTTT
TRBD1	TRBJ2-5	TRBV5-1	-	CASSSGQGAPETQYF	TGCGCCAGCAGCTCCGGACAGGGGGCGCCGGAGACCCAGTACTTC
TRBD1	TRBJ1-1	TRBV19	-	CASSLRQGGSTEAFF	TGTGCCAGTAGCCTGAGACAGGGGGGAAGCACTGAAGCTTTCTTT
-	TRBJ1-1	TRBV28	-	CASSIHSGVFTEAFF	TGTGCCAGCAGTATCCACTCAGGGGTGTTCACTGAAGCTTTCTTT
-	TRBJ2-5	TRBV28	-	CASSPRGWGTQYF	TGTGCCAGCAGCCCAAGGGGGTGGGGGACCCAGTACTTC
TRBD1	TRBJ1-2	TRBV12-3/TRBV12-4	-	CASTNPLGQGAF	TGTGCCAGCACCAACCCTCTAGGACAGGGAGCCTTC
-	TRBJ2-2	TRBV5-1	-	CASSPERPTNTGELFF	TGCGCCAGCAGCCCCGAGAGGCCAACGAACACCGGGGAGCTGTTTTTT
-	TRBJ2-1	TRBV6-5	-	CASSYDWSSYNEQFF	TGTGCCAGCAGTTATGACTGGAGCTCCTACAATGAGCAGTTCTTC
-	TRBJ1-5	TRBV19	-	CASSNKYSNQPQHF	TGTGCCAGTAGTAACAAATATAGCAATCAGCCCCAGCATTTT
-	TRBJ1-1	TRBV15	-	CATSRGTRTRAEAFF	TGTGCCACCAGCAGAGGGACGCGGACGAGGGCTGAAGCTTTCTTT
-	TRBJ2-3	TRBV7-2	-	CASSGPGTSTDTQYF	TGTGCCAGCAGCGGGCCCGGGACTAGCACAGATACGCAGTATTTT
TRBD1	TRBJ1-1	TRBV10-3	-	CAISPGQGATEAFF	TGTGCCATCAGTCCGGGACAGGGGGCGACTGAAGCTTTCTTT
-	TRBJ1-2	TRBV28	-	CASSLVGAIGYTF	TGTGCCAGCAGTTTAGTGGGGGCGATCGGCTACACCTTC
-	TRBJ1-2	TRBV30	-	CASGGTRGYTF	TGTGCCTCGGGAGGGACACGTGGCTACACCTTC
TRBD1	TRBJ1-2	TRBV2	-	CASSGQGNYGYTF	TGTGCCAGCAGCGGACAGGGAAACTATGGCTACACCTTC
TRBD1	TRBJ2-5	TRBV6-1	-	CASSDRSGGRKTQYF	TGTGCCAGCAGTGATAGGTCAGGGGGTAGGAAGACCCAGTACTTC
-	TRBJ1-4	TRBV6-2/TRBV6-3	-	CASSYRRRSNEKLFF	TGTGCCAGCAGTTACCGCAGGAGGTCTAATGAAAAACTGTTTTTT
-	TRBJ1-6	TRBV3-1/TRBV3-2	few	CASSLSLGRLNSPLHF	TGTGCCAGCAGCCTGTCTCTCGGGAGGCTGAATTCACCCCTCCACTTT
TRBD1	TRBJ2-7	TRBV7-9	-	CASSLVYGQGGYEQYF	TGTGCCAGCAGCTTAGTTTATGGACAGGGTGGTTACGAGCAGTACTTC
-	TRBJ1-6	TRBV5-6	few	CASSLMREVSRLNSPLHF	TGTGCCAGCAGCTTGATGCGGGAAGTAAGCAGGCTTAATTCACCCCTCCACTTT
TRBD1	TRBJ2-3	TRBV7-9	-	CASTQVTGQGAYTQYF	TGTGCCAGCACCCAAGTAACTGGACAGGGGGCGTATACGCAGTATTTT